This TCR beta chain was documented in a study of Graves' ophthalmopathy and Graves' hyperthyroidism. Aged 18 to 65, the patients with hyperthyroidism had under 2 months' duration and were newly diagnosed. Diagnoses were established from clinical symptoms, serum thyroxine, TRAb, thyroid ultrasound and orbital computed tomography. TCR beta CDR3 regions were amplified from RNA transcripts. In the first round, RT-PCR was carried out with HTBI primers, and a multiplex PCR formed the second round. Via MiXCR, TCRdb re-called the multiplex PCR reads, giving one row per CDR3 protein. Of over a million distinct CDR3 sequences listed, roughly 35% are singletons. Regarding this clonotype: Its antigen is currently unknown.

General study findings and limits: The blood repertoire also included most expanded thyroid clonotypes above 0.001 frequency.

Trimming shortened V by 7 bases and J by 3 bases, and 21 bases separated the two germline ends. Germline-derived CDR1 and CDR2 are SGHVS and FQNEAQ. There are 16 residues in the CDR3. Sequencing was done on a sample of peripheral blood or thyroid tissue (not recorded which). The receptor's source is an adult man with Graves' hyperthyroidism. The chain combines TRBV7-8 with TRBJ1-1, with D uncertain. The CDR3 spells CASIARVGRQDTEAFF. CDR3 in DNA: TGTGCCAGCATCGCTCGAGTCGGCAGACAAGACACTGAAGCTTTCTTT.